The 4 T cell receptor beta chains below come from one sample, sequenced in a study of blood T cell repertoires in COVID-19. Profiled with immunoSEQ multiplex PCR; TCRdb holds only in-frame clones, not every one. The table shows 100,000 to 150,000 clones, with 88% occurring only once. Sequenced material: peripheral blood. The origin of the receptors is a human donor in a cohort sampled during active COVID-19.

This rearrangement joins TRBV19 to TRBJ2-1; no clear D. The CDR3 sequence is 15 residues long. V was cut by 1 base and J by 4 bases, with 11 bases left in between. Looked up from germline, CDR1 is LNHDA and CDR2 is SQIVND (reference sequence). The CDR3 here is CASSIGTSTYNEQFF. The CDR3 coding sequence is TGTGCCAGTAGTATAGGCACCTCCACTTACAATGAGCAGTTCTTC.

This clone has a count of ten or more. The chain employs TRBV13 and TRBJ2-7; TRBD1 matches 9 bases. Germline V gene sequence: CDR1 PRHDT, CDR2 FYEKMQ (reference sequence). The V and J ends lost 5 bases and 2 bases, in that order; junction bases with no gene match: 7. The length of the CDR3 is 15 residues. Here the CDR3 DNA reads TGTGCCAGCAGCCCGCAGGGGGACAGGGCCTACGAGCAGTACTTC. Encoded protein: CASSPQGDRAYEQYF.

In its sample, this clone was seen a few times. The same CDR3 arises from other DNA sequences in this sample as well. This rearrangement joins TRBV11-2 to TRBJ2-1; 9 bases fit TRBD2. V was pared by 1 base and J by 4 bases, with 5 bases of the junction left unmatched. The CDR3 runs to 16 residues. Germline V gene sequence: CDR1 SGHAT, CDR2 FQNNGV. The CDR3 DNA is TGTGCCAGCAGCTTAGTGACTAGCGGACCTTACAATGAGCAGTTCTTC. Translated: CASSLVTSGPYNEQFF. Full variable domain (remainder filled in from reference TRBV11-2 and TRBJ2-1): EAGVAQSPRYKIIEKRQSVAFWCNPISGHATLYWYQQILGQGPKLLIQFQNNGVVDDSQLPKDRFSAERLKGVDSTLKIQPAKLEDSAVYLCASSLVTSGPYNEQFFGPGTRLTVL.

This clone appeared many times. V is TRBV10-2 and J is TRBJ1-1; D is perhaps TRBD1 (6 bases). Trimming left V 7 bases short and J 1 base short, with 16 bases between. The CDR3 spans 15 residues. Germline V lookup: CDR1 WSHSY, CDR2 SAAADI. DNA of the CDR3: TGCGCCAGCAATATCTGGGGGACAACGAACACTGAAGCTTTCTTT. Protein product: CASNIWGTTNTEAFF.